A selection of T cell receptor beta chains follows, all from one sample in a study of regulatory T cells in long-lasting Graves disease. TCRdb reprocessed the multiplex PCR reads via MiXCR and lists one record per CDR3 protein. Counted here are about 420,000 distinct CDR3 sequences, around 17% occurring once; the ten biggest clones make up 20% to 25%. These data also featured in a second study, about T cells in Graves' hyperthyroidism and ophthalmopathy.

Sample: peripheral blood mononuclear cells (PBMCs), taken at new diagnosis, from a patient treated with antithyroid drugs. Receptors originate from a woman aged 18-29 years with Graves disease. CDR3s include the opening cysteine and the closing phenylalanine or tryptophan. A D gene is named only where the DNA matches it firmly. Clone size is shown for a subset of rows, as once, few, many or a class of expanded clone.

>TRBJ1-5|few|TRBV6-2/TRBV6-3|.
CASSYVGNQPQHF
TGTGCCAGCAGTTACGTGGGGAATCAGCCCCAGCATTTT
>TRBJ2-1|few|TRBV12-3/TRBV12-4|.
CASSPPRERRYNEQFF
TGTGCCAGCAGTCCCCCCCGGGAGAGGAGGTACAATGAGCAGTTCTTC
>TRBJ1-2|many|TRBV12-3/TRBV12-4|TRBD1
CAGHRDRDGYTF
TGTGCCGGCCACCGGGACAGGGACGGCTACACCTTC
>TRBJ2-6|.|TRBV27|.
CASRMRVSGANVLTF
TGTGCCAGCAGGATGCGGGTCTCTGGGGCCAACGTCCTGACTTTC
>TRBJ2-3|.|TRBV18|TRBD2
CASSPGLAEDTQYF
TGTGCCAGCTCACCCGGACTAGCGGAAGATACGCAGTATTTT
>TRBJ2-7|many|TRBV20-1|TRBD2
CSAERGLAAYEQYF
TGCAGTGCCGAGAGGGGACTAGCGGCCTACGAGCAGTACTTC
>TRBJ2-3|.|TRBV4-1|TRBD1
CASSQEAGQGATGTDTQYF
TGCGCCAGCAGCCAAGAAGCGGGACAGGGGGCGACGGGCACAGATACGCAGTATTTT
>TRBJ2-5|many|TRBV25-1|.
CASSEYGRGLEETQYF
TGTGCCAGCAGTGAATACGGAAGGGGTTTGGAAGAGACCCAGTACTTC
>TRBJ2-3|many|TRBV27|.
CASSFLDGDTDTQYF
TGTGCCAGCAGTTTTTTGGACGGGGACACAGATACGCAGTATTTT
>TRBJ2-1|many|TRBV20-1|.
CSARDLNRPNEQFF
TGCAGTGCTAGAGATCTGAACAGACCCAATGAGCAGTTCTTC
>TRBJ2-1|few|TRBV12-3/TRBV12-4|TRBD2
CASRGASGSYNEQFF
TGTGCCAGCAGGGGGGCAAGCGGGAGTTACAATGAGCAGTTCTTC
>TRBJ2-2|few|TRBV7-7|TRBD2
CASSLGGGPGELFF
TGTGCTAGCAGCTTGGGCGGGGGGCCCGGGGAGCTGTTTTTT
>TRBJ2-7|.|TRBV28|.
CASFHTSSYEQYF
TGTGCCAGCTTCCACACCAGCTCCTACGAGCAGTACTTC
>TRBJ2-5|.|TRBV5-1|.
CASSSRRLDGQETQYF
TGCGCCAGCAGCAGTCGGAGGCTAGACGGTCAAGAGACCCAGTACTTC
>TRBJ2-7|.|TRBV27|TRBD2
CASSRRGTSGRAQYF
TGTGCCAGCAGTCGGCGGGGGACTAGCGGGAGGGCGCAGTACTTC
>TRBJ2-2|.|TRBV29-1|TRBD2
CSVGSGINTGELFF
TGCAGCGTTGGGAGCGGGATTAACACCGGGGAGCTGTTTTTT
>TRBJ1-5|many|TRBV28|.
CASSLPTGPGNQPQHF
TGTGCCAGCAGTTTACCGACAGGACCTGGCAATCAGCCCCAGCATTTT
>TRBJ1-5|many|TRBV18|TRBD1
CASSLGQGGLSNQPQHF
TGTGCCAGCTCACTCGGACAGGGGGGGCTAAGCAATCAGCCCCAGCATTTT
>TRBJ1-2|many|TRBV9|.
CASSVATGGSYGYTF
TGTGCCAGCAGCGTAGCTACGGGCGGTAGCTATGGCTACACCTTC
>TRBJ2-7|.|TRBV4-1|TRBD2
CASSPPGLADLREQYF
TGCGCCAGCAGCCCGCCGGGACTAGCTGACCTTCGAGAGCAGTACTTC
>TRBJ2-5|.|TRBV4-1|.
CASSQEGRQETQYF
TGCGCCAGCAGCCAAGAGGGGAGGCAAGAGACCCAGTACTTC
>TRBJ2-1|many|TRBV28|.
CASKQGPYNEQFF
TGTGCCAGCAAACAGGGACCCTACAATGAGCAGTTCTTC
>TRBJ2-1|.|TRBV5-1|.
CASSRYLDEQFF
TGCGCCAGCAGCCGATATTTGGATGAGCAGTTCTTC
>TRBJ1-1|many|TRBV28|.
CASSLNRGVGYTEAFF
TGTGCCAGCAGTTTAAATCGAGGGGTAGGGTACACTGAAGCTTTCTTT